This T cell receptor (beta chain) is from a study of blood T cell repertoires in COVID-19. The overall study: Samples taken during acute and convalescent COVID-19 were collected in the United States, Italy and Spain.

As handled by the study authors: Amplification of reference gene primers provided the estimated nucleated cell counts. Produced via immunoSEQ multiplex PCR; TCRdb's table is partial and in-frame only. V and J calls and clone size are copied from that table; D and trimming were computed from the DNA. Among under 300,000 clones listed, roughly 83% were seen once. This CDR3 has 14 residues. The ends were cut back, 6 bases at V and 3 bases at J, with 14 bases in the middle. CDR1 and CDR2 (germline): SNHLY, FYNNEI. V usage is TRBV2 and J usage is TRBJ1-1, with a tentative D call TRBD1 (6 bases). The receptor's source is an elderly man with acute or convalescent COVID-19. Sequencing used peripheral blood. The DNA for the CDR3 is TGTGCCAGCAGGAACAGGGAGGGTTACACTGAAGCTTTCTTT. Protein sequence: CASRNREGYTEAFF. The whole variable domain, filled in from reference TRBV2 and TRBJ1-1, reads EPEVTQTPSHQVTQMGQEVILRCVPISNHLYFYWYRQILGQKVEFLVSFYNNEISEKSEIFDDQFSVERPDGSNFTLKIRSTKLEDSAMYFCASRNREGYTEAFFGQGTRLTVV.